This record covers a single TCR beta chain. The antigen is undetermined. The data are from a study of cytomegalovirus exposure and HLA in healthy donors. The PCR ran on 60 Vbeta and 13 Jbeta primers. Clones were read by immunoSEQ multiplex PCR, and TCRdb kept only the in-frame ones, dropping some. The profile shows more than 85,000 clones, 75% to 90% of them singletons. Trimming cost V 0 bases and J 7 bases, with 10 bases left between them. The CDR3 has 13 residues. Germline V gene lookup returns CDR1 SGHNT and CDR2 YYREEE (reference sequence). Study-level results: Published work reported that the classifier diagnosed cytomegalovirus status with high specificity and sensitivity.

This clonotype was obtained from a man aged 40-49 years in good health and CMV-seronegative. The chain couples TRBV5-4 to TRBJ1-2; possibly TRBD1 for D (6 bases). Sequenced material: PBMCs. CDR3 amino acids: CASSLDRDAGYTF. The CDR3 DNA reads TGTGCCAGCAGCTTGGACAGGGACGCTGGCTACACCTTC.